This T cell receptor beta chain originates from a study of identical twins. Regarding the study as a whole: Weaker excess twin sharing was observed in beta out-of-frame sequences.

TCRdb analysed the 5' RACE reads with MiXCR anew, one entry per CDR3 protein. The table shows 1.5 million to 2 million distinct CDR3 sequences, with about 30% occurring only once. The CDR3 has 15 amino acids. The V gene lost 1 base and the J gene lost 4 bases, with 13 bases spanning the gap. Germline V gene sequence: CDR1 SGHTA, CDR2 FQGNSA. In the case of this clonotype: Its antigen remains unidentified.

This TCR derives from a newborn girl in good health. The rearrangement joins TRBV7-2 to TRBJ1-1; D perhaps matches TRBD1 (6 bases). The sample was cord blood. Here the CDR3 DNA reads TGTGCCAGCAGCTTAGTAGTGGACAGAACCACTGAAGCTTTCTTT. This sequence encodes CASSLVVDRTTEAFF.